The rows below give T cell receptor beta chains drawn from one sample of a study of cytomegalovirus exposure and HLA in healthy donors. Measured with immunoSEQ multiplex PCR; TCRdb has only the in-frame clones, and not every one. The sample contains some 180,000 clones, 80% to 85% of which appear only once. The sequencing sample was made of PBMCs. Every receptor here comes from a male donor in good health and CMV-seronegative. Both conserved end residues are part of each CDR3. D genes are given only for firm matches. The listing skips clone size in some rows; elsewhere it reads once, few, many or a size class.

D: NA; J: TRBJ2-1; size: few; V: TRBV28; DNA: TGTGCCAGCAGTCTCCCCCCTAACAGACCCAATGAGCAGTTCTTC; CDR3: CASSLPPNRPNEQFF
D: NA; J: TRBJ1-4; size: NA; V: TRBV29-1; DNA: TGCAGCGTTGCAGGGAATGAAAAACTGTTTTTT; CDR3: CSVAGNEKLFF
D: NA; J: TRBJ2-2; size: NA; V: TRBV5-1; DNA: TGCGCCAGCATGTGGTGGGCAGGGAACACCGGGGAGCTGTTTTTT; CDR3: CASMWWAGNTGELFF
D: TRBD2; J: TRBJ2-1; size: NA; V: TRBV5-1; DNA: TGCGCCAGCAGCAGACCTAGCGGGGGGACCTACAATGAGCAGTTCTTC; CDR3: CASSRPSGGTYNEQFF
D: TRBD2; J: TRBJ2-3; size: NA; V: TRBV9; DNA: TGTGCCAGCAGCGTACGGGGGACTAACACAGATACGCAGTATTTT; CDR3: CASSVRGTNTDTQYF
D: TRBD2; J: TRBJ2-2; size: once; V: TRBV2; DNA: TGTGCCAGCAGCCCCACTAGCGGGGGGAACACCGGGGAGCTGTTTTTT; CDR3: CASSPTSGGNTGELFF
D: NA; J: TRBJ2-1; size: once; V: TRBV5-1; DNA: TGCGCCAGCAGCTTCAGGTTCCCGTCTCCAAGTATAAGCTCCTACAATGAGCAGTTCTTC; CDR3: CASSFRFPSPSISSYNEQFF
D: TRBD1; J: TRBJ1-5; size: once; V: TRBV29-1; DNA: TGCAGCGTTGGACACCGGGACAGGGCTTTAAAGCCCCAGCATTTT; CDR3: CSVGHRDRALKPQHF
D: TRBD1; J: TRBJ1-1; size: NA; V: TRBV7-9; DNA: TGTGCCAGCAGCCGGGCGGGACAGTCGAACACTGAAGCTTTCTTT; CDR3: CASSRAGQSNTEAFF
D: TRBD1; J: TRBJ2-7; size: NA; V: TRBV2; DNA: TGTGCCAGCAGTAGATTAACAGGGGGCGCTTCGCGTTCTCGGTACTTC; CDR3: CASSRLTGGASRSRYF
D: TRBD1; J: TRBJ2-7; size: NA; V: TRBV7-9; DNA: TGTGCCAGCAGCCAACTAGGGACAGGGCCAACCTACGAGCAGTACTTC; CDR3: CASSQLGTGPTYEQYF
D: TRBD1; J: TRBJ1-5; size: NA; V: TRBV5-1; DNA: TGCGCCAGCAGTTTTGAGGGGGCTATCAATCAGCCCCAGCATTTT; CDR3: CASSFEGAINQPQHF
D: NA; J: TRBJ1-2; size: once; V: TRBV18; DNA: TGTGCCAGCTCCCGAGGCGGCAGCAGTAACTATGGCTACACCTTC; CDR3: CASSRGGSSNYGYTF
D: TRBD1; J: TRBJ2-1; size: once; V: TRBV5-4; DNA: TGTGCCAGCAGACAGGGGGCTGAGCAGTTCTTC; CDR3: CASRQGAEQFF
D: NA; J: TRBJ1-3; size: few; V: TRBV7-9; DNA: TGTTCCAGCAGCTTAGCCCTGACAGGCCTCTCTGGAAACACCATATATTTT; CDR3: CSSSLALTGLSGNTIYF
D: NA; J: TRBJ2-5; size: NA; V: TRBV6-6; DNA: TGTGCCAGCAGTTTGACAGGCGTTGGAGAAGAGACCCAGTACTTC; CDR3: CASSLTGVGEETQYF
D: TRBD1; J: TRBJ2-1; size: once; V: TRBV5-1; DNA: TGCGCCAGCAGCCAGGGACAGGGAAAGGGTGAGCAGTTCTTC; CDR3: CASSQGQGKGEQFF
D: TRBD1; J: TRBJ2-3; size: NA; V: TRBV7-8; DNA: TGTGCCAGCAGCCTAGGGGACAGAGACACAGATACGCAGTATTTT; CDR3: CASSLGDRDTDTQYF
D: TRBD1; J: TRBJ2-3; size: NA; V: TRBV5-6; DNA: TGTGCCAGCAGCCTGCTAGGACAGGGGTCAGATACGCAGTATTTT; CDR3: CASSLLGQGSDTQYF